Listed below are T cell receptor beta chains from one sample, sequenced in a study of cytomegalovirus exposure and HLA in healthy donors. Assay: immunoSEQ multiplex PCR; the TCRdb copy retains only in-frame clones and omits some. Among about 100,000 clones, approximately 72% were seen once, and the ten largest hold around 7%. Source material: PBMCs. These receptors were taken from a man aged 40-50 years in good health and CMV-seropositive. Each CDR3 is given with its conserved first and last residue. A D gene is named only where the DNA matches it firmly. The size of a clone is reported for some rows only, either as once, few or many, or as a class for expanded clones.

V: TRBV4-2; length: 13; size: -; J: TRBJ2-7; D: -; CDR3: CASSRGADYEQYF; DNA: TGTGCCAGCAGCCGGGGAGCGGACTACGAGCAGTACTTC
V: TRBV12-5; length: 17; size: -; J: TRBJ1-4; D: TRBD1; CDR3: CASGTKEPGGGSEKLFF; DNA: TGTGCTAGTGGTACCAAAGAACCAGGGGGCGGATCTGAAAAACTGTTTTTT
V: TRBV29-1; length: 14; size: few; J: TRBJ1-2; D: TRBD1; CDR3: CSVEATGGSPGYTF; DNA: TGCAGCGTTGAGGCCACAGGGGGATCGCCTGGCTACACCTTC
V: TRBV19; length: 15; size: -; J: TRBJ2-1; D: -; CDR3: CATTQRTGTINEQFF; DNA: TGTGCCACCACGCAACGGACAGGGACTATTAATGAGCAGTTCTTC
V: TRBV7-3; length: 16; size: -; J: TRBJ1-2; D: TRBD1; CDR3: CASSLGPGQKNYGYTF; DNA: TGTGCCAGCAGCTTGGGGCCGGGACAGAAGAACTATGGCTACACCTTC
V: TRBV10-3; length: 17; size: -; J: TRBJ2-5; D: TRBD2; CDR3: CAISESRGPAGGETQYF; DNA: TGTGCCATCAGTGAGTCGAGAGGGCCAGCGGGGGGAGAGACCCAGTACTTC
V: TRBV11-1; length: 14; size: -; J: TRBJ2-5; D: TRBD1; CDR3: CASSLDRYQETQYF; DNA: TGTGCCAGCAGTTTGGACAGGTACCAAGAGACCCAGTACTTC
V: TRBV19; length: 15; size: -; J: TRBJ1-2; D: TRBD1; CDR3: CASSLRDRGSDGYTF; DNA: TGTGCCAGTAGTCTCCGGGACAGGGGATCGGATGGCTACACCTTC
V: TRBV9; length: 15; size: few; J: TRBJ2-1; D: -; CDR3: CASSVAGQAYNEQFF; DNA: TGTGCCAGCAGCGTAGCGGGACAAGCCTACAATGAGCAGTTCTTC
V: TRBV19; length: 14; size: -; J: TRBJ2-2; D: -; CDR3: CASSIVGTTGELFF; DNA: TGTGCCAGTAGTATAGTGGGGACTACCGGGGAGCTGTTTTTT
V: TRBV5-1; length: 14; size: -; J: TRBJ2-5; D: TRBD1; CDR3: CASSSPTGAGAQYF; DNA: TGCGCCAGCAGCTCGCCCACAGGGGCAGGGGCCCAGTACTTC